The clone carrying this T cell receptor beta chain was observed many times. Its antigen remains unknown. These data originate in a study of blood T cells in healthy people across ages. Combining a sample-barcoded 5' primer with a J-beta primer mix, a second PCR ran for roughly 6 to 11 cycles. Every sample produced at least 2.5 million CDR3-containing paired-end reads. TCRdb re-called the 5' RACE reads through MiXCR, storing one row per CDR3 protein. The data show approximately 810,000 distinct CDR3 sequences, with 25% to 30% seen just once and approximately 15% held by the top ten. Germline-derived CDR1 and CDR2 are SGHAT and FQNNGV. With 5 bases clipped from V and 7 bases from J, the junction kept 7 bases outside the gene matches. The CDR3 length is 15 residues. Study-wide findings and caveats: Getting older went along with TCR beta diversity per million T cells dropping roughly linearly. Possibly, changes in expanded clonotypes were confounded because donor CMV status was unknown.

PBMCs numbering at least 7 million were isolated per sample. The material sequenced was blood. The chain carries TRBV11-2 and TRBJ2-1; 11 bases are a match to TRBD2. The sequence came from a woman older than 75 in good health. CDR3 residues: CASSEIAGGPNEQFF. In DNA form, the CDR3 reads TGTGCCAGCAGCGAAATAGCGGGGGGGCCGAATGAGCAGTTCTTC.